The next 5 T cell receptor beta chains were all read from a single sample in a study of T-cell memory formation after mild COVID-19. TCRdb re-derived calls from the 5' RACE reads in MiXCR, one entry per CDR3 protein. The data show about half a million distinct CDR3 sequences, about 18% seen once. Source material: PBMCs or a T cell subset sorted from them (not recorded which). The receptors were gathered from an adult woman who had mild COVID-19 (a few samples of this study predate the infection). Cell type and time point are not known.

This clonotype has more than one count but fewer than ten. V is TRBV24-1 and J is TRBJ2-1; possible D gene TRBD2, 7 bases. The CDR3 contains 15 residues. With 0 bases removed from V and 7 bases from J, the gap between germline ends came to 12 bases. CDR1 is KGHDR, CDR2 SFDVKD, per germline. CDR3 sequence: CATSDLRGALNEQFF. CDR3 DNA: TGTGCCACCAGTGATTTGCGGGGGGCCCTGAATGAGCAGTTCTTC.

This clonotype has a handful of counts. V is TRBV7-9 and J is TRBJ1-3, with TRBD1 matching over 8 bases. The CDR3 is 17 residues long. Germline-derived CDR1 and CDR2 are SEHNR and FQNEAQ (reference sequence). V gave up 5 bases and J gave up 0 bases; unmatched junction bases: 9. The CDR3 sequence: CASSDRGSTFSGNTIYF. In DNA form, the CDR3 reads TGTGCCAGCAGCGACAGGGGATCCACCTTCTCTGGAAACACCATATATTTT.

Written as DNA, the CDR3 is TGTGCCACCAGTGATTCCCAAAACAGGCTTAGCAATCAGCCCCAGCATTTT. Its translation: CATSDSQNRLSNQPQHF. V and J are TRBV24-1 and TRBJ1-5; D is possibly TRBD1 (5 bases). Per germline, CDR1 KGHDR and CDR2 SFDVKD. V was pared by 2 bases and J by 0 bases, with 13 bases between. This CDR3 has 17 amino acids.

V usage is TRBV4-2 and J usage is TRBJ2-5, with 12 bases identical to TRBD2. The germline V gene encodes CDR1 LGHNA and CDR2 YNFKEQ. The length of the CDR3 is 19 residues. Trimming took 1 base from V and 2 from J; bases not matched to a gene: 11. Here the CDR3 reads CASSQGSTGLAGPQETQYF. The CDR3 region has the DNA TGTGCCAGCAGCCAAGGATCCACCGGACTAGCGGGACCTCAAGAGACCCAGTACTTC.

CDR3 nucleotide sequence: TGTGCCAGCAGCTTATTACGGGTGAACACTGAAGCTTTCTTT. It translates to CASSLLRVNTEAFF. This chain joins TRBV7-9 and TRBJ1-1; D gene uncertain. This CDR3 has 14 amino acids. Looked up from germline, CDR1 is SEHNR and CDR2 is FQNEAQ (reference sequence). V lost 2 bases and J lost 0, with 7 bases in between.